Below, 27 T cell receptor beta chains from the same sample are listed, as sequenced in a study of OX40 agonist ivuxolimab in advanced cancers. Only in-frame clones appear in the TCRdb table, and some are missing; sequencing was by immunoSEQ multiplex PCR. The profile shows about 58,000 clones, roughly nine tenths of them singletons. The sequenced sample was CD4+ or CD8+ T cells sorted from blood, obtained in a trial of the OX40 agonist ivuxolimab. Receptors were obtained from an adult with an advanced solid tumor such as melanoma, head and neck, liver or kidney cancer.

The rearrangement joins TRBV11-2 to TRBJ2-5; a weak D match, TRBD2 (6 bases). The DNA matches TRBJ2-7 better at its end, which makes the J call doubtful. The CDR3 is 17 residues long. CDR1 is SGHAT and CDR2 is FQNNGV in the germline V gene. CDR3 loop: CASSLLNSGKTTYEQYF. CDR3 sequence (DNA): TGTGCCAGCAGCTTACTTAATAGCGGAAAAACAACCTACGAGCAGTACTTC.

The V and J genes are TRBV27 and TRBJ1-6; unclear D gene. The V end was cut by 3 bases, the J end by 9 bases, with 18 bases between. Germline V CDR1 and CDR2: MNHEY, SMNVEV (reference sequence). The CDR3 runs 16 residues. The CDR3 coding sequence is TGTGCCAGCAGTTTCGAACCAGGAGGGTTTTTTTCACCCCTCCACTTT. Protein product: CASSFEPGGFFSPLHF.

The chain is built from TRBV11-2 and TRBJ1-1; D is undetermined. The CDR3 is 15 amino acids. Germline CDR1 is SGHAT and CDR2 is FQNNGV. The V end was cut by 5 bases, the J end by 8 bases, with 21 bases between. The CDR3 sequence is CASSKLVTSPQEAFF. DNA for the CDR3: TGTGCCAGCAGCAAGCTTGTGACTTCCCCGCAGGAAGCTTTCTTT. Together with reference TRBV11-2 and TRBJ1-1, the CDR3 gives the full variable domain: EAGVAQSPRYKIIEKRQSVAFWCNPISGHATLYWYQQILGQGPKLLIQFQNNGVVDDSQLPKDRFSAERLKGVDSTLKIQPAKLEDSAVYLCASSKLVTSPQEAFFGQGTRLTVV.

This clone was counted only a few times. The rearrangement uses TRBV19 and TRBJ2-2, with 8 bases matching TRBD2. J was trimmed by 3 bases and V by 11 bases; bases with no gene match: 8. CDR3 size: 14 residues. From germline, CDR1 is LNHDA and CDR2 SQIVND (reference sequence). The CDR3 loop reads CAVGRGRDTGELFF. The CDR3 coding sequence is TGTGCCGTCGGGAGGGGCCGGGACACCGGGGAGCTGTTTTTT.

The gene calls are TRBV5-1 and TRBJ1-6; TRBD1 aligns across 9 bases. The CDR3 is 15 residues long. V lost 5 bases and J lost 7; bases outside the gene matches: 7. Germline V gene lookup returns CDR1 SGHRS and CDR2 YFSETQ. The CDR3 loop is CASSPETGGNSPLHF. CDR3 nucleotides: TGCGCCAGCAGTCCTGAGACAGGGGGGAATTCACCCCTCCACTTT.

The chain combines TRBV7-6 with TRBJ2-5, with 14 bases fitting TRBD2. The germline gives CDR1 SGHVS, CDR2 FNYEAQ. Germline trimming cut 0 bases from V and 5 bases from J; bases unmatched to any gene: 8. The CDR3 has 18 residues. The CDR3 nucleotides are TGTGCCAGCAGCTTAGCCCTGACTAGCGGGGGGGCCGGTGAGACCCAGTACTTC. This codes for CASSLALTSGGAGETQYF.

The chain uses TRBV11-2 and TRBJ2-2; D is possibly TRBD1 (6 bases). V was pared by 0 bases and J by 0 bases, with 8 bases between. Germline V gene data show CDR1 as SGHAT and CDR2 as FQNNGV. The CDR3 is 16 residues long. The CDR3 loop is CASSLDRGTNTGELFF. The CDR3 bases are TGTGCCAGCAGCTTAGACAGGGGAACGAACACCGGGGAGCTGTTTTTT. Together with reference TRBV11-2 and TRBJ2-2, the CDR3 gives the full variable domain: EAGVAQSPRYKIIEKRQSVAFWCNPISGHATLYWYQQILGQGPKLLIQFQNNGVVDDSQLPKDRFSAERLKGVDSTLKIQPAKLEDSAVYLCASSLDRGTNTGELFFGEGSRLTVL.

CDR3 sequence: CASSLDYFSYEQYF. The CDR3 region has the DNA TGTGCCAGCAGCTTGGACTACTTTTCCTACGAGCAGTACTTC. This chain links TRBV5-4 with TRBJ2-7; no definite D call. CDR1 and CDR2 (germline): SGHNT, YYREEE (reference sequence). CDR3 length: 14 amino acids. Between the trimmed V and J ends, which lost 0 bases and 1 base, there was a span of 8 bases.

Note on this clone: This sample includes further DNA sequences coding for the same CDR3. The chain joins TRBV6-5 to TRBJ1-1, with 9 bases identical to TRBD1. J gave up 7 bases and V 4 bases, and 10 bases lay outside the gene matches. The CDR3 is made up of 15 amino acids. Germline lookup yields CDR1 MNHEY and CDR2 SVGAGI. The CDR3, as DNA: TGTGCCAGCAGTTCAGGCGCGACAGGGGGTGGTGAAGCTTTCTTT. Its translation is CASSSGATGGGEAFF.

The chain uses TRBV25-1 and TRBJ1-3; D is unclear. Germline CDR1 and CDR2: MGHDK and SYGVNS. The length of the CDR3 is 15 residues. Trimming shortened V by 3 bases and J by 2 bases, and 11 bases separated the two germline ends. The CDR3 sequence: CASSEANPPGNTIYF. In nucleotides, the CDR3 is TGTGCCAGCAGTGAGGCAAACCCACCTGGAAACACCATATATTTT.

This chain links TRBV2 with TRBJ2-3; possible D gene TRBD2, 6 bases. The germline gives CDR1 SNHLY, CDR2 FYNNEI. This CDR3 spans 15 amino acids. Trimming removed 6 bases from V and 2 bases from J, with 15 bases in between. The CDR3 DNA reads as TGTGCCAGCAGAGCCCAGGGACTTCCCACAGATACGCAGTATTTT. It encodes CASRAQGLPTDTQYF.

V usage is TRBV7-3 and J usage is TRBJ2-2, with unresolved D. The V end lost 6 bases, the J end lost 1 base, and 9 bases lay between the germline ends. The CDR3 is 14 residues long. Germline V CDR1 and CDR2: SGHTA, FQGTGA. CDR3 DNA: TGTGCCAGCAGTCTTAACAGGAACACCGGGGAGCTGTTTTTT. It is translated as CASSLNRNTGELFF.

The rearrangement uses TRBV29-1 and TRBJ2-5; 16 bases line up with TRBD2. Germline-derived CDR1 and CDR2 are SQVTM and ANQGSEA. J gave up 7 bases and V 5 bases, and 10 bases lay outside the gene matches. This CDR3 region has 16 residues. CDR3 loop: CSVQPGLAGGPGTQYF. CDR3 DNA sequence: TGCAGCGTTCAACCGGGACTAGCGGGGGGGCCGGGGACCCAGTACTTC.

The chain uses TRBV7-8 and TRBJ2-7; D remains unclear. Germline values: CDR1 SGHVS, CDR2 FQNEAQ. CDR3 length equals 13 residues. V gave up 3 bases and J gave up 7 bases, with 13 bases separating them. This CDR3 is CASSFQDPREQYF. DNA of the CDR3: TGTGCCAGCAGCTTTCAGGATCCTCGGGAGCAGTACTTC.

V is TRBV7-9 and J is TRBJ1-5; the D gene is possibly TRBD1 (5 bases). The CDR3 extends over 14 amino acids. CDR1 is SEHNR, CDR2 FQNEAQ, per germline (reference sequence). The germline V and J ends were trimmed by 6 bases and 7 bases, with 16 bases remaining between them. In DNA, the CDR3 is TGTGCCAGCAGTCGAGGGGATTTTGGACAGCCCCAGCATTTT. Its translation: CASSRGDFGQPQHF.

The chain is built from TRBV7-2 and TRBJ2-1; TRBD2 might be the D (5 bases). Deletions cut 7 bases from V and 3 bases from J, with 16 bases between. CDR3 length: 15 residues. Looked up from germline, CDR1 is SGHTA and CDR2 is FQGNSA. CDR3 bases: TGTGCCAGCATACCCCCTCCGGACTTCTACAATGAGCAGTTCTTC. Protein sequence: CASIPPPDFYNEQFF.

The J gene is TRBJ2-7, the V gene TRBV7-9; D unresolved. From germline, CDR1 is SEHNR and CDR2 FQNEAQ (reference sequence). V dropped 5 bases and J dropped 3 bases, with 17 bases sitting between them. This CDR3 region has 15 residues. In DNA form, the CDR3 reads TGTGCCAGCAGCCCCCCGGCTAAGGGCAACTACGAGCAGTACTTC. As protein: CASSPPAKGNYEQYF.

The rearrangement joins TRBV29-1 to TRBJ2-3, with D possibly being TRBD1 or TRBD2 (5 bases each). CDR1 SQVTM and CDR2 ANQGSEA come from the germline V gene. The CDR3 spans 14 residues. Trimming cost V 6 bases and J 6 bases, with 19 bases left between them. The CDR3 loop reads CSVGDHRSEDTQYF. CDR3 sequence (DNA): TGCAGCGTCGGGGATCACAGGTCAGAGGATACGCAGTATTTT.

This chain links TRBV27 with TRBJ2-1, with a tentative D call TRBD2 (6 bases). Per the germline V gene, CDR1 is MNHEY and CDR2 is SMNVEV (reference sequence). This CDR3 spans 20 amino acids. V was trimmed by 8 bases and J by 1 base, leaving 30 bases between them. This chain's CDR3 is CASGGSFGYTRTVSYNEQFF. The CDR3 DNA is TGTGCCAGCGGGGGGTCGTTTGGTTACACTAGGACCGTATCCTACAATGAGCAGTTCTTC.

CDR3 sequence: CASSIGSQSYNEQFF. The CDR3 DNA is TGTGCCAGTAGTATAGGCAGCCAGTCCTACAATGAGCAGTTCTTC. This chain uses TRBV19 with TRBJ2-1; D is undetermined. V lost 1 base and J 1 base, leaving 8 bases between the germline ends. The V gene's germline CDR1 is LNHDA and CDR2 SQIVND (reference sequence). The CDR3 length is 15 residues.

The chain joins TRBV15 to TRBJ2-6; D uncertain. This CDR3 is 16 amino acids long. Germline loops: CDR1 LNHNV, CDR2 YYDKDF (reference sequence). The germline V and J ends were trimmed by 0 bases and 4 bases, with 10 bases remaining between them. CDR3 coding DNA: TGTGCCACCAGCAGAGATCCTGGTGGGGGGGCCAACGTCCTGACTTTC. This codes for CATSRDPGGGANVLTF.

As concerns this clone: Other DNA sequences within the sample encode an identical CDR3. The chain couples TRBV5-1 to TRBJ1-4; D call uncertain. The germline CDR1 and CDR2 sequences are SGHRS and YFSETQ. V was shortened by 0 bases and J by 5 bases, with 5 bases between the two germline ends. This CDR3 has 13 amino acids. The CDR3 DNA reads TGCGCCAGCAGCTTGGAAGGGAATGAAAAACTGTTTTTT. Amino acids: CASSLEGNEKLFF. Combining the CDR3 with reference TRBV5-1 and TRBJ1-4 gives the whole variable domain KAGVTQTPRYLIKTRGQQVTLSCSPISGHRSVSWYQQTPGQGLQFLFEYFSETQRNKGNFPGRFSGRQFSNSRSEMNVSTLELGDSALYLCASSLEGNEKLFFGSGTQLSVL.

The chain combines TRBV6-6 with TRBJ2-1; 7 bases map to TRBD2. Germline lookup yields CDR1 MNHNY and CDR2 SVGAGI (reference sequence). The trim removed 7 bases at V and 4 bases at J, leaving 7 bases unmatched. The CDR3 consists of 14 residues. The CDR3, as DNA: TGTGCCAGCACTTCGGGGGGTATTTACAATGAGCAGTTCTTC. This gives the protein CASTSGGIYNEQFF.

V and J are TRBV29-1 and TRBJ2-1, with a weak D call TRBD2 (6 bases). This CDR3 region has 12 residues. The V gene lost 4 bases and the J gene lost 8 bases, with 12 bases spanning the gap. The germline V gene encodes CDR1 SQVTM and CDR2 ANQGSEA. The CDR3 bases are TGCAGCGTTGCCAGTTGGGAGGATGAGCAGTTCTTC. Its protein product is CSVASWEDEQFF.

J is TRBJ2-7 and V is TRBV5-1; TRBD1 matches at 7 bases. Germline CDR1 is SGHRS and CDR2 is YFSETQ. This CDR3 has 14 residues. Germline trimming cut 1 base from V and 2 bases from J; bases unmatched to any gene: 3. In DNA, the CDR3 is TGCGCCAGCAGCTTGAACAGGGGTACCTACGAGCAGTACTTC. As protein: CASSLNRGTYEQYF.

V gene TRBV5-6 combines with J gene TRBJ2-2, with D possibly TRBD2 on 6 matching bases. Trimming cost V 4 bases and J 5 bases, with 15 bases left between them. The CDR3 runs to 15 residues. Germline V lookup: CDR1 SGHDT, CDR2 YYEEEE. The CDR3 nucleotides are TGTGCCAGCAGCAGGGACTCCCGAAGAACCGGGGAGCTGTTTTTT. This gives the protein CASSRDSRRTGELFF.

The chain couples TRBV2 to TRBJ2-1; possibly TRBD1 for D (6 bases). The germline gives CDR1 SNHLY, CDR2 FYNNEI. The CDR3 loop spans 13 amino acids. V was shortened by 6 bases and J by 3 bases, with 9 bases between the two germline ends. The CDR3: CASSQQGYNEQFF. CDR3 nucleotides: TGTGCCAGCAGCCAACAGGGCTACAATGAGCAGTTCTTC.